A selection of T cell receptor beta chains follows, all from one sample in a study of blood T cell repertoires in COVID-19. Libraries were prepared by immunoSEQ multiplex PCR; TCRdb keeps only in-frame clonotypes and omits some of them. Of some 200,000 clones in the sample, around 86% were seen once. What was sequenced was peripheral blood. The receptors shown here come from a man in his fifties or sixties with acute or convalescent COVID-19. Each CDR3 is given with its conserved first and last residue. The D gene is left open where the match is weak. The size of a clone is reported for some rows only, either as once, few or many, or as a class for expanded clones.

NA	NA	TRBV19	TRBJ2-5	CASSSTWGVEETQYF	TGTGCCAGTAGTTCGACATGGGGGGTGGAAGAGACCCAGTACTTC
NA	TRBD2	TRBV5-6	TRBJ2-2	CASSSLVAGSGELFF	TGTGCCAGCAGCTCCCTGGTAGCGGGGTCCGGGGAGCTGTTTTTT
NA	TRBD1	TRBV5-5	TRBJ2-7	CASSLGYTTGDLVYEQYF	TGTGCCAGCAGCTTGGGGTATACTACAGGGGACCTTGTCTACGAGCAGTACTTC
once	NA	TRBV6-5	TRBJ1-1	CASSSTGNTEAFF	TGTGCCAGCAGTTCGACAGGGAACACTGAAGCTTTCTTT
NA	TRBD2	TRBV6-2/TRBV6-3	TRBJ2-1	CASSYPTSGVLNEQFF	TGTGCCAGCAGTTATCCGACTAGCGGGGTACTTAATGAGCAGTTCTTC
NA	NA	TRBV19	TRBJ2-1	CASGSFGGIDDEQFF	TGTGCCAGTGGTAGTTTCGGGGGTATAGACGATGAGCAGTTCTTC
NA	NA	TRBV3-1/TRBV3-2	TRBJ2-7	CASSQVGSSYEQYF	TGTGCCAGCAGCCAAGTCGGTAGCTCCTACGAGCAGTACTTC
NA	TRBD2	TRBV7-6	TRBJ2-5	CASSLGGTSGVGETQYF	TGTGCCAGCAGCTTAGGGGGGACTAGCGGGGTTGGAGAGACCCAGTACTTC
NA	NA	TRBV30	TRBJ1-2	CAWSKQGLYGYTF	TGTGCCTGGAGCAAACAGGGCCTCTATGGCTACACCTTC
NA	TRBD1	TRBV5-1	TRBJ2-5	CASSPAPGTELETQYF	TGCGCCAGCAGCCCGGCCCCCGGGACAGAGTTAGAGACCCAGTACTTC
NA	NA	TRBV12-3/TRBV12-4	TRBJ1-4	CASSLDSQEKLFF	TGTGCCAGCAGTTTAGACAGTCAAGAAAAACTGTTTTTT
NA	TRBD1	TRBV11-3	TRBJ2-7	CASYRTGNSYEQYF	TGTGCCAGCTACCGGACAGGAAACTCCTACGAGCAGTACTTC
NA	NA	TRBV6-5	TRBJ1-1	CASPPSLGENTEAFF	TGTGCCAGCCCCCCGAGTCTGGGAGAGAACACTGAAGCTTTCTTT
few	NA	TRBV6-5	TRBJ1-5	CASSPRGDSNQPQHF	TGTGCCAGCAGTCCCCGGGGGGATAGCAATCAGCCCCAGCATTTT
NA	NA	TRBV4-2	TRBJ1-1	CASSQVGGLRFEAFF	TGTGCCAGCAGCCAAGTTGGGGGCCTCCGATTTGAAGCTTTCTTT
few	TRBD1	TRBV18	TRBJ1-4	CASSRGQGINEKLFF	TGTGCCAGCTCTCGGGGACAGGGGATTAATGAAAAACTGTTTTTT
NA	NA	TRBV12-3/TRBV12-4	TRBJ1-6	CASSRYSDSPLHF	TGTGCCAGCAGCCGCTACAGTGATTCACCCCTCCACTTT
NA	NA	TRBV19	TRBJ1-1	CASTGTVNEAFF	TGTGCCAGTACCGGGACTGTAAATGAAGCTTTCTTT
NA	TRBD1	TRBV3-1/TRBV3-2	TRBJ1-2	CASSRLGGIYGYTF	TGTGCCAGCAGCCGGTTAGGGGGCATCTATGGCTACACCTTC
NA	NA	TRBV19	TRBJ1-5	CASGGGRLIGQPQHF	TGTGCCAGTGGGGGGGGGCGGTTAATAGGTCAGCCCCAGCATTTT
few	NA	TRBV9	TRBJ2-7	CASSVEEGSYEQYF	TGTGCCAGCAGCGTAGAGGAGGGGTCGTACGAGCAGTACTTC
NA	NA	TRBV10-1	TRBJ1-6	CARLPLQGSNSPLHF	TGCGCCAGACTTCCCCTACAGGGTTCAAATTCACCCCTCCACTTT
NA	NA	TRBV2	TRBJ1-2	CASRFRGDSYGYTF	TGTGCCAGCAGGTTCCGGGGTGATAGCTATGGCTACACCTTC
NA	TRBD2	TRBV3-1/TRBV3-2	TRBJ2-1	CASSHPNGGAFEQFF	TGTGCCAGCAGCCACCCTAACGGGGGGGCCTTTGAGCAGTTCTTC
NA	NA	TRBV4-1	TRBJ1-1	CASSHTRNTEAFF	TGCGCCAGCAGCCATACCAGGAACACTGAAGCTTTCTTT
NA	NA	TRBV4-1	TRBJ2-5	CASSQFGQGETQYF	TGCGCCAGCAGCCAATTCGGGCAGGGAGAGACCCAGTACTTC
NA	NA	TRBV12-3/TRBV12-4	TRBJ1-6	CASSKINSPLHF	TGTGCCAGCAGCAAAATTAATTCACCCCTCCACTTT
few	NA	TRBV7-2	TRBJ2-3	CASKVMQGSDTQYF	TGTGCCAGCAAGGTGATGCAGGGTTCAGATACGCAGTATTTT
NA	NA	TRBV5-4	TRBJ2-7	CASSLPGGSEQYF	TGTGCCAGCAGCTTGCCGGGGGGCAGTGAGCAGTACTTC
NA	NA	TRBV5-1	TRBJ1-2	CASAVSGDGYTF	TGCGCCAGCGCCGTTTCAGGGGATGGCTACACCTTC
NA	NA	TRBV6-5	TRBJ1-4	CASAGLATNEKLFF	TGTGCCAGCGCAGGGCTTGCAACTAATGAAAAACTGTTTTTT
NA	NA	TRBV18	TRBJ2-7	CASSPLQAETEQYF	TGTGCCAGCTCACCACTCCAAGCGGAGACCGAGCAGTACTTC
few	NA	TRBV5-1	TRBJ2-3	CASRSQGLGDTQYF	TGCGCCAGCAGGTCGCAGGGGCTGGGGGATACGCAGTATTTT
NA	TRBD1	TRBV3-1/TRBV3-2	TRBJ2-2	CASRHLGGANTGELFF	TGTGCCAGCAGACATCTAGGGGGCGCGAACACCGGGGAGCTGTTTTTT
NA	NA	TRBV7-9	TRBJ2-2	CASSLAENTGELFF	TGTGCCAGCAGCTTGGCCGAGAACACCGGGGAGCTGTTTTTT
once	NA	TRBV3-1/TRBV3-2	TRBJ2-7	CASSQARAYEQYF	TGTGCCAGCAGCCAAGCCAGGGCCTACGAGCAGTACTTC
NA	NA	TRBV2	TRBJ1-4	CASRAGVGEKLFF	TGTGCCAGCAGAGCAGGGGTGGGGGAAAAACTGTTTTTT
NA	NA	TRBV6-5	TRBJ1-1	CASSAWDSGTEAFF	TGTGCCAGCAGCGCGTGGGACTCTGGGACTGAAGCTTTCTTT
NA	NA	TRBV5-1	TRBJ1-2	CASSPARGGDYGYTF	TGCGCCAGCAGCCCCGCCAGGGGAGGGGACTATGGCTACACCTTC
once	TRBD1	TRBV9	TRBJ1-6	CASSITGVNSPLHF	TGTGCCAGCAGCATCACAGGGGTTAATTCACCCCTCCACTTT
NA	NA	TRBV11-2	TRBJ2-3	CASSLGTGTTDTQYF	TGTGCCAGCAGCTTAGGTACAGGGACCACAGATACGCAGTATTTT
NA	NA	TRBV27	TRBJ1-1	CASSLFGGVAFF	TGTGCCAGCAGTTTATTTGGGGGGGTAGCTTTCTTT
NA	TRBD1	TRBV30	TRBJ2-1	CALGTGYNEQFF	TGTGCCCTCGGGACAGGGTACAATGAGCAGTTCTTC
few	NA	TRBV5-4	TRBJ1-2	CASSPTGGNYGYTF	TGTGCCAGCAGCCCCACGGGAGGGAATTATGGCTACACCTTC
NA	NA	TRBV5-1	TRBJ2-6	CASSLGGTGANVLTF	TGCGCCAGCAGCTTGGGAGGGACTGGGGCCAACGTCCTGACTTTC
NA	NA	TRBV30	TRBJ1-3	CAWSVHSSGNTIYF	TGTGCCTGGAGTGTACACAGCTCTGGAAACACCATATATTTT
NA	NA	TRBV7-2	TRBJ1-2	CASSNTGNYGYTF	TGTGCCAGCAGCAACACAGGCAACTATGGCTACACCTTC
NA	TRBD1	TRBV18	TRBJ1-1	CASSPRTGENTEAFF	TGTGCCAGCTCACCCCGGACAGGGGAGAACACTGAAGCTTTCTTT
once	NA	TRBV10-1	TRBJ2-7	CASSDYSGGEEQYF	TGCGCCAGCAGTGACTACAGCGGTGGTGAGGAGCAGTACTTC
NA	NA	TRBV3-1/TRBV3-2	TRBJ2-5	CASSQLGQQETQYF	TGTGCCAGCAGCCAATTGGGCCAACAAGAGACCCAGTACTTC
NA	TRBD1	TRBV6-6	TRBJ1-5	CASSSHTGTGDRPQHF	TGTGCCAGCAGCTCCCACACCGGGACAGGGGACCGGCCCCAGCATTTT
few	NA	TRBV7-9	TRBJ1-6	CASSLGAGSDSPLHF	TGTGCCAGCAGCTTAGGGGCAGGGTCGGATTCACCCCTCCACTTT
once	TRBD1	TRBV5-1	TRBJ1-1	CASSPPGQGITEAFF	TGCGCCAGCAGCCCCCCCGGACAGGGTATCACTGAAGCTTTCTTT